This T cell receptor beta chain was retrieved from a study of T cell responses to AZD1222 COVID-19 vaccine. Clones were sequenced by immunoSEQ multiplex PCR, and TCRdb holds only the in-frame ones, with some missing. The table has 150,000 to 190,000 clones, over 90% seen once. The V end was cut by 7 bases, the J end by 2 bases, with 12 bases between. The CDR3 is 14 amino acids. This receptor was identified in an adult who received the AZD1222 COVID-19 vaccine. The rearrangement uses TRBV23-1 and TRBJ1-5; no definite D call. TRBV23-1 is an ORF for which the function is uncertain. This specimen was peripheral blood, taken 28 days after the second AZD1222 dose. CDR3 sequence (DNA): TGCGCCAGCACACACACGGACCGCAATCAGCCCCAGCATTTT. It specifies CASTHTDRNQPQHF.